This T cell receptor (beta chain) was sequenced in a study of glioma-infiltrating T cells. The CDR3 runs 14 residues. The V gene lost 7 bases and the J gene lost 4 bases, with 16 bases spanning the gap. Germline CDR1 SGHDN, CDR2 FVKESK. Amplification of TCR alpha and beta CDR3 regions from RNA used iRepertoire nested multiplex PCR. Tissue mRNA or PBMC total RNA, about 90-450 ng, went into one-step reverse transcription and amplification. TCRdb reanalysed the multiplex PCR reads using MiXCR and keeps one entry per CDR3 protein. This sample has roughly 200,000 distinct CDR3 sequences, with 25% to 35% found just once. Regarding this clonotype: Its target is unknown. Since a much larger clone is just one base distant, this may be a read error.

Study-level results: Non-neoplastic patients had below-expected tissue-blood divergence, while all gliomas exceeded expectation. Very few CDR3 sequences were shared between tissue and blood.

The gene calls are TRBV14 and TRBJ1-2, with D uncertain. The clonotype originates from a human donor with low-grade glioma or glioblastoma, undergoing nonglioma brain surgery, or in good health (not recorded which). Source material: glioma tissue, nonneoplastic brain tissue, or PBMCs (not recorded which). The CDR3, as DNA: TGTGCCAGCATCCTGGGTGGCAGCATCTATGGCTACACCTTC. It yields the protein CASILGGSIYGYTF. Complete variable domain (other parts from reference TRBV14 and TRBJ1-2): EAGVTQFPSHSVIEKGQTVTLRCDPISGHDNLYWYRRVMGKEIKFLLHFVKESKQDESGMPNNRFLAERTGGTYSTLKVQPAELEDSGVYFCASILGGSIYGYTFGSGTRLTVV.